This TCR beta chain is from a study of CD8+ T cells in alopecia areata. On the study more broadly: Severity was scored as percentage of affected scalp area in treated patients. General observations from the study: While tofacitinib was given, many expanded lesional clones persisted in scalp and blood.

The CDR3 contains 15 residues. Germline CDR1 SGDLS, CDR2 YYNGEE. The V end lost 1 base, the J end lost 3 bases, and 13 bases lay between the germline ends. Investigators isolated RNA and reverse transcribed it into cDNA to act as the sequencing template. Assay used: immunoSEQ multiplex PCR; TCRdb lists only in-frame clones, some missing. The data show about 180,000 clones, 53% seen once. Treatment indicated: oral pan-JAK inhibitor, 5-10 mg twice daily. A FACSAria was used to sort CD4+ and CD8+ T cells. These cells came from PBMCs. A word on this clone: Antigen: not known.

The V call is TRBV9, the J call TRBJ1-1; D is ambiguous. The material sequenced was CD8+ T cells sorted from blood, taken at week 24, from a patient treated with tofacitinib. The sequence was obtained from a human donor with alopecia areata. CDR3 amino acids: CASSVLQVSDTEAFF. CDR3 coding DNA: TGTGCCAGCAGCGTACTCCAGGTTTCCGACACTGAAGCTTTCTTT.